This TCR beta chain was sequenced during a study of blood T cell repertoires in COVID-19. Across the whole study: Sites across the United States, Italy and Spain contributed samples from acute and convalescent COVID-19.

A single count supports this clone. In the source study's methods: From reference gene primer amplification, estimates of nucleated cell counts were derived. The method was immunoSEQ multiplex PCR; TCRdb's version includes in-frame clones alone and lacks a portion of them. V and J calls plus clone size are reproduced from that table; the DNA served to infer D and trimming. The profile shows 150,000 to 200,000 clones, approximately 85% of them singletons. The CDR3 totals 19 residues. This sequence was found in a man in his sixties with acute or convalescent COVID-19. Sequenced: peripheral blood. The chain uses TRBV1 and TRBJ2-4; TRBD2 is the table's D call, not checked against the DNA. TRBV1 is an annotated pseudogene. The CDR3 DNA reads TGCACCAGCAGCCAAGGTGGAATAGCGGGAGCCCTAGCCAAAAACATTCAGTACTTC. It codes for CTSSQGGIAGALAKNIQYF.